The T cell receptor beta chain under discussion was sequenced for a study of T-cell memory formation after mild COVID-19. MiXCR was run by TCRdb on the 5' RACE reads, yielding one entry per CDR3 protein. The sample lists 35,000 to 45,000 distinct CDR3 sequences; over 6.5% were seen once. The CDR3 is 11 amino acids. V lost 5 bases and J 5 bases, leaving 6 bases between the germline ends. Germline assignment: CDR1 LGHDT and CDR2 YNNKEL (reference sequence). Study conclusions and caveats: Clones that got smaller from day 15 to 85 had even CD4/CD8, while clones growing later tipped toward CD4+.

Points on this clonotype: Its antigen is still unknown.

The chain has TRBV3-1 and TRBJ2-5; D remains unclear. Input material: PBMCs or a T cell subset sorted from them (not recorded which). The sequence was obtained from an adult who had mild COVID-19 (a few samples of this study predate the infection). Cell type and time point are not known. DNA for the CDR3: TGTGCCAGCAGCATCCGGGAGACCCAGTACTTC. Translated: CASSIRETQYF.